The sequence of this T cell receptor beta chain was determined in a study of cytomegalovirus exposure and HLA in healthy donors listed by TCRdb under 2017. Context from the whole study: An earlier analysis of several hundred of the donors reported 250 to 300 Gb of sequence data and some 120 million unique TCR beta sequences from about 179 million T cells. Rather than using new phenotypic data, the later analysis identified candidate immune exposures from TCR beta sequences and from how often those sequences occurred across donors. Of the roughly 430 genotyped donors, approximately 83% fell in the genetic ancestry cluster associated with self-reported Caucasian donors. A later analysis re-analyzed previously published TCR beta repertoires from hundreds of donors and added high-resolution HLA genotyping to study TCR occurrence patterns. Using immunosequencing, the study profiled T cell repertoires from 666 subjects and related those repertoires to cytomegalovirus serostatus. All discovery cohort repertoires had been generated on a single sequencing platform. Donor age, sex, ethnicity and CMV serostatus were compiled together with the repertoire data. In an earlier analysis of 587 of the donors, high-throughput TCR beta sequencing was used to judge whether each TCR beta V gene segment behaved as functional or pseudogenic. The study aimed to test whether cataloging public T cell receptors could reveal signatures of past pathogen exposure. A separate validation cohort of 90 to 150 different subjects was used in addition to the roughly 670-subject first cohort. Roughly five DR-DQ haplotypes were treated as single units for association and clustering because of strong linkage in the cohort. Class I and class II HLA loci were covered by the typing at four-digit resolution. High-throughput TCR immunosequencing, statistical association of individual TCRs with disease status, and machine learning were combined to predict cytomegalovirus infection status. Across roughly 420 genotyped donors of the cohort, an average of 235,054 unique TCR beta nucleotide sequences per donor were sequenced, and around 19% of those sequences were non-productive. The number of typed donors differed by locus: roughly 620-640 for A, B, C, DRB1 and DQB1; approximately 520 for DQA1; approximately 600 for DPA1; and roughly 470 for DPB1. In a later genetic analysis, genome-wide SNP genotypes for 398 of the 666 donors were used, and that subset was treated as a discovery cohort. Around 320 gigabases of sequencing data and some 85 million unique TCR sequences were included in an early release covering roughly 700 HLA-typed donors.

The cohort was made up of 500 to 850 healthy bone marrow donors. All cohort members were sampled while nominally healthy, although unrecorded immune exposures were likely present. The donor tested CMV seropositive, placing the donor among the 310 or so seropositive members of the cohort. Each donor provided a peripheral blood sample, and peripheral blood mononuclear cells were used for TCR beta sequencing. The Qiagen DNeasy Blood Extraction Kit was used to extract genomic DNA from the blood cell samples. Libraries were built with the immunoSEQ multiplex PCR assay. For the multiplex PCR, a mixture combining 60 forward primers for TCR Vbeta segments and 13 reverse primers for TCR Jbeta segments was used. A multiplex PCR assay on genomic DNA amplified the CDR3 region of rearranged TCR beta genes. On the Illumina HiSeq System, the amplified TCR beta libraries were sequenced as 87-base-pair reads. Per the authors' processing: In a later analysis, tens of millions of unique TCR beta chains were counted across the 666 repertoires, and approximately 11 million of these chains were shared by at least two donors. A nearest-neighbor algorithm error-corrected the raw reads and collapsed the reads into unique sequences, merging closely related sequences to remove PCR and sequencing errors. To assign V, D and J gene segments, CDR3 sequences were aligned to IMGT reference sequences. For a sequence to be retained, a match of at least six nucleotides was required to both a V gene segment and a J gene segment. A rearrangement counted as productive if the CDR3 had no stop codons and remained in frame with V and J, and every other rearrangement counted as non-productive. CDR3 was defined by IMGT convention, running from the second conserved V-encoded cysteine to the conserved J-encoded phenylalanine. In an earlier analysis of around 600 of the donors, sequences lacking an unambiguous match to a single V gene segment were excluded. An earlier analysis of 587 of the donors called V segments functional above 56.7% productive rearrangements and segregating when the between-donor standard deviation exceeded 5%. A statistical classification framework was developed to diagnose cytomegalovirus status using the catalog of TCR beta chain sequences. In a later analysis, V and J genes were assigned by comparing TCR nucleotide sequences against IMGT/GENE-DB human TR gene sequences. The TCRdist pipeline was used in a later analysis to assign CDR3 sequences and most-parsimonious VDJ recombination scenarios. In a later analysis, each TCR beta chain was defined by its CDR3 amino acid sequence together with its V-gene family, and reads without a unique V-gene family were excluded. A later analysis removed 592 highly shared, low-generation-probability nucleotide sequences to deal with suspected cross-contamination and a sequencing artifact. In a later analysis, a clonal expansion index was calculated for each public chain from normalized within-repertoire ranks of inferred template counts. A later analysis computed generation probabilities with a VDJ recombination model fitted to out-of-frame rearrangements, and checked the results against IGoR. In a later analysis, hypergeometric tests were used to score TCR-TCR, TCR-HLA and TCR-CMV co-occurrence, with a repertoire-size bias correction applied to TCR pairs. To estimate false discovery rates, a later analysis permuted the HLA or CMV assignments 20 times. A later analysis grouped co-occurring TCRs with DBSCAN, adding TCRdist sequence similarity when clustering within HLA-allele-positive subsets. Co-occurrence clustering excluded repertoires with fewer than 30,000 or more than 120,000 public chains, plus five with anomalous nucleotide sharing. TCRdb carries this immuneACCESS record with in-frame sequences only. Its versions omit some clonotypes, under half of them owing to an unresolved V gene in the studies checked, with the rest unexplained. V, J and clone size are taken as reported in that table, and D and trimming were inferred from the DNA itself. The table for this sample lists some 65,000 clones; approximately 75% of them were counted only once. The leading ten clones occupy around 25% of the sample.

Study-wide conclusions, independent of this receptor: A further reported finding was that TCR beta sequences accurately predicted the HLA-A and HLA-B alleles for most subjects in the first cohort. In the study, about 150 TCR beta chains were listed as associated with cytomegalovirus. Presence/absence analyses assumed roughly uniform sequencing depth across donors, an assumption that may not hold. According to a later analysis, TCR association rates differed among HLA loci, with DRB1 alleles showing the most associated TCRs and HLA-C alleles showing the fewest. According to a later genetic analysis, donors in an Asian-associated ancestry cluster had fewer N-insertions in productive TCRs than the approximately 700-donor mean. Broadly in line with IMGT annotations, most TCR beta V segments showed up in productive rearrangements about 87% or about 30% of the time in an earlier analysis of 587 of the donors. Assigning TCR associations to individual alleles was difficult when HLA alleles, especially DR and DQ, strongly co-occurred. A later analysis associated 15,000 or so TCR beta sequences with specific HLA alleles at a false discovery rate of 0.05. Because HLA typing was unavailable for some donors at each locus, only the typed subset was used in association tests. Three of the identified cytomegalovirus-associated TCR beta chains were confirmed in vitro to be specific for cytomegalovirus antigens. Linkage disequilibrium might explain the correlated functional status among segregating V segments, but an unknown experimental factor could not be ruled out. While some public TCRs were present in many individuals, most TCR sequences turned up only very rarely across donors. The classifier was reported to diagnose cytomegalovirus status with high specificity and sensitivity in both the original and validation cohorts. According to the authors, the approach could potentially be generalized to other disease states and immunological phenotypes. A group of highly shared sequence variants was considered likely to be a technical artifact of the sequencing pipeline. In a later analysis, several top co-occurrence clusters were reported to appear linked to parvovirus B19, influenza, CMV and Epstein-Barr virus. Because counts were too low, about 18 rarely observed V segments, including chromosome 9 orphons, were left out of the earlier analysis of 500 to 750 of the donors. The 87-base-pair reads could not distinguish some IMGT-functional V segments, including TRBV6-2 and TRBV6-3, so those segments were excluded. Only TCR beta chains were sequenced in this cohort, and the absence of alpha or paired-chain data limited detectable features. In a later genetic analysis, a missense DCLRE1C variant was associated with V-gene and J-gene trimming of TCR beta chains, and the association was replicated in an independent cohort. A later analysis found that most CMV-associated TCR beta chains appeared HLA-restricted, with HLA associations seemingly driven largely by CMV exposure. The only immune exposure information available for the cohort was CMV serostatus. In a later analysis, HLA-associated TCR beta chains were found to be more clonally expanded and to have lower generation probabilities than equally common non-associated chains.

The germline V gene specifies LGHNA as CDR1 and YSLEER as CDR2. The CDR3 has 16 amino acids, counting the end cysteine and phenylalanine. The kept DNA is CDR3 alone, 48 bases in frame from the first base. Trimmed from V: 0 bases; trimmed from J: 4 bases; junction bases lacking a gene match: 2. This clone has only a few counts. The specificity of this receptor is unknown. Per-base qualities were not stored, and no clone one base away is much larger. The material sequenced was PBMCs. This clonotype originated in a man aged 45-65 years in good health and CMV-seropositive. The V gene is TRBV4-3 and the J gene is TRBJ1-4, with 10 bases in between that match TRBD1. The base sequence is TGCGCCAGCAGCCAAGATGGGACAGGGGATAATGAAAAACTGTTTTTT. This translates into CASSQDGTGDNEKLFF.